A single sample is the source of the 2 T cell receptor beta chains below, sequenced in a study of lymphopenia after photon versus proton radiotherapy. The protocol was immunoSEQ multiplex PCR, while the TCRdb copy is restricted to in-frame clones and leaves out a portion. The sample lists over 50,000 clones; around 87% were seen once. This material consisted of peripheral blood, taken from a patient treated with photon-based radiotherapy. Receptors originate from a man in his forties with gastric cancer.

The chain recombines TRBV7-9 with TRBJ2-1; 8 bases fit TRBD1. Germline V gene sequence: CDR1 SEHNR, CDR2 FQNEAQ (reference sequence). This CDR3 spans 15 amino acids. V gave up 5 bases and J gave up 0 bases; unmatched junction bases: 3. In nucleotides, the CDR3 is TGTGCCAGCAGCCTCGACAGGGGCTCCTACAATGAGCAGTTCTTC. Translating gives CASSLDRGSYNEQFF. The full variable domain, in which reference TRBV7-9 and TRBJ2-1 provide the parts outside the CDR3, is DTGVSQNPRHKITKRGQNVTFRCDPISEHNRLYWYRQTLGQGPEFLTYFQNEAQLEKSRLLSDRFSAERPKGSFSTLEIQRTEQGDSAMYLCASSLDRGSYNEQFFGPGTRLTVL.

The chain recombines TRBV6-5 with TRBJ2-1; D gene unclear. Trimming left V 8 bases short and J 0 bases short, with 8 bases between. Looked up from germline, CDR1 is MNHEY and CDR2 is SVGAGI. The CDR3 has 13 residues. The CDR3 DNA reads TGTGCCAGCGGGGTGTCCTCCTACAATGAGCAGTTCTTC. Amino acids: CASGVSSYNEQFF.